The clone carrying this T cell receptor (beta chain) was observed a handful of times. Antigen unknown. The CDR3 length is 14 residues. With 3 bases clipped from V and 7 bases from J, the junction kept 9 bases outside the gene matches. In germline, CDR1 is MNHNY, CDR2 SVGAGI (reference sequence). The record originates from a study of Graves' ophthalmopathy and Graves' hyperthyroidism. Study-wide results and caveats: The majority of expanded thyroid clonotypes above 0.001 frequency also occurred in blood.

For repertoire sequencing, the TCR beta CDR3 regions were amplified from RNA transcripts. RT-PCR was first run with HTBI primers, then multiplex PCR in a second round. TCRdb redid the calling of the multiplex PCR reads with MiXCR, one entry per CDR3 protein. The profile covers around 1.1 million distinct CDR3 sequences, with approximately 35% appearing a single time and 11% taken by the ten largest. The V gene is TRBV6-6, the J gene TRBJ2-7; TRBD2 aligns across 7 bases. The sequence came from an adult man with Graves' hyperthyroidism. Sequenced: peripheral blood or thyroid tissue (not recorded which). The CDR3 DNA reads as TGTGCCAGCAGTTATGGCGGGGGACTGCGGGAGCAGTACTTC. As protein: CASSYGGGLREQYF.